This TCR beta chain emerged from a study of CD4+ T cells in melanoma. Trimming took 0 bases from V and 3 from J, leaving 9 bases between them. This CDR3 contains 15 residues. CDR1 is MNHEY, CDR2 SVGAGI, per germline. Sequencing was performed with immunoSEQ multiplex PCR; in TCRdb, only in-frame clones are kept and a portion is missing. The table shows about 140,000 clones, with around nine tenths occurring only once. V usage is TRBV6-5 and J usage is TRBJ1-5; D unresolved. This TCR came from a human donor with melanoma. The CDR3 nucleotides read TGTGCCAGCAGTTACTCGATCGGGAACAATCAGCCCCAGCATTTT. This translates into CASSYSIGNNQPQHF.